This T cell receptor (beta chain) was documented in a study of regulatory T cells in long-lasting Graves disease. Study at large: The study enrolled newly diagnosed Graves' patients on antithyroid drugs under 3 months.

Time point in this sample: newly diagnosed GD, antithyroid drugs for less than 3 months. Making the TCR library involved RNA that had been extracted from PBMCs. This clonotype has just one count. The CDR3 is made up of 12 amino acids. CDR1 and CDR2 (germline): SNHLY, FYNNEI. The V end was cut by 2 bases, the J end by 7 bases, with 8 bases between. Library construction for TCR beta used iRepertoire HTBI primers and Arm-PCR of CDR3 regions. TCRdb re-analysed the multiplex PCR reads in MiXCR, keeping a single row per CDR3 protein. Counted here are some 500,000 distinct CDR3 sequences, approximately 16% occurring once; the ten biggest clones make up 25%. This sample was also put to use in a study of T cells in Graves' hyperthyroidism and ophthalmopathy.

The gene calls are TRBV2 and TRBJ1-1; unclear D gene. This TCR was recovered from a woman between 40 and 65 years old with Graves disease. Sequencing was performed on peripheral blood mononuclear cells (PBMCs), taken at new diagnosis, from a patient treated with antithyroid drugs. The CDR3, as DNA: TGTGCCAGCAGTGAAAGAAGTGTTGAAGCTTTCTTT. Protein: CASSERSVEAFF.